Below are 28 T cell receptor beta chains sequenced from a single sample in a study of response to subunit inactivated influenza vaccine. TCRdb called the RT-PCR reads again in MiXCR, with one record for every CDR3 protein. Of 500,000 or so distinct CDR3 sequences listed, roughly 11% were seen once; the top ten hold roughly 12%. The sample was PBMCs from blood, taken 40 to 50 days after vaccination. These receptors all come from a man aged 45-65 years who received an inactivated influenza vaccine.

The chain joins TRBV28 to TRBJ1-5; D is unclear. The V end lost 6 bases, the J end lost 0 bases, and 18 bases lay between the germline ends. This CDR3 is built from 17 residues. The germline V gene has CDR1 MDHEN and CDR2 SYDVKM. The CDR3 reads CASREGVPPYSNQPQHF. CDR3 bases: TGTGCCAGCAGAGAAGGAGTGCCACCTTATAGCAATCAGCCCCAGCATTTT.

CDR3: CSYLQDRVEQYF. The DNA of the CDR3 is TGCAGTTATCTTCAGGACAGGGTCGAGCAGTACTTC. This chain joins TRBV20-1 and TRBJ2-7; 8 bases are shared with TRBD1. The CDR3 spans 12 residues. The ends lost 8 bases at V and 6 bases at J; junction bases unmatched: 9. CDR1 and CDR2 (germline): DFQATT, SNEGSKA (reference sequence).

This clonotype showed up just a few times. The CDR3 nucleotides are TGTGCCAGCAGCCAGGGACAGGACTACGAGCAGTACTTC. This encodes CASSQGQDYEQYF. The gene calls are TRBV7-7 and TRBJ2-7; TRBD1 aligns across 8 bases. This CDR3 has 13 amino acids. The germline gives CDR1 SSHAT, CDR2 FNYEAQ (reference sequence). J lost 3 bases, V lost 5 bases, and 3 bases had no gene match.

This clonotype was seen at least ten times. V gene TRBV7-2 combines with J gene TRBJ1-5; D is unclear. Trimming removed 4 bases from V and 3 bases from J, with 7 bases in between. The length of the CDR3 is 13 residues. Germline loops: CDR1 SGHTA, CDR2 FQGNSA. CDR3 DNA sequence: TGTGCCAGCAGCTCCTCCTCCAATCAGCCCCAGCATTTT. Protein product: CASSSSSNQPQHF. Supplemented by reference TRBV7-2 and TRBJ1-5, the full variable domain reads GAGVSQSPSNKVTEKGKDVELRCDPISGHTALYWYRQSLGQGLEFLIYFQGNSAPDKSGLPSDRFSAERTGGSVSTLTIQRTQQEDSAVYLCASSSSSNQPQHFGDGTRLSIL.

This clonotype showed up many times. The rearrangement joins TRBV10-3 to TRBJ2-3; D uncertain. The CDR3 spans 11 residues. Germline V CDR1 and CDR2: ENHRY, SYGVKD. Trimming removed 7 bases at V and 4 bases at J, with 6 bases between. The CDR3 protein is CAIKVADTQYF. The CDR3 DNA reads TGTGCCATCAAAGTGGCAGATACGCAGTATTTT.

The V and J genes are TRBV29-1 and TRBJ2-7; 8 bases fit TRBD1. CDR3 length: 13 residues. With 6 bases clipped from V and 2 bases from J, the junction kept 6 bases outside the gene matches. Germline assignment: CDR1 SQVTM and CDR2 ANQGSEA. The CDR3 coding sequence is TGCAGCGTACCGGGACAGGTCCCCTACGAGCAGTACTTC. This encodes CSVPGQVPYEQYF.

This clonotype appeared a few times. This chain links TRBV6-2 or TRBV6-3 with TRBJ2-7, with 10 bases that match TRBD1. Germline V gene lookup returns CDR1 MNHEY and CDR2 SVGEGT. This CDR3 spans 15 amino acids. V lost 5 bases, J lost 5 bases, and 9 bases stayed unmatched. CDR3 sequence: CASSPSGQGTHEQYF. For the CDR3, the DNA is TGTGCCAGCAGTCCGTCGGGACAGGGGACCCACGAGCAGTACTTC.

This clonotype came up many times. The chain uses TRBV5-6 and TRBJ1-2, with a possible D match to TRBD1 (6 bases). This CDR3 has 13 residues. Germline V gives CDR1 SGHDT, CDR2 YYEEEE. V was trimmed by 5 bases and J by 5 bases, leaving 13 bases between them. CDR3 sequence (DNA): TGTGCCAGCAGTTTTCAGGGGTTATATGGCTACACCTTC. Amino acids: CASSFQGLYGYTF. Full variable domain (outside the CDR3, taken from reference TRBV5-6 and TRBJ1-2): DAGVTQSPTHLIKTRGQQVTLRCSPKSGHDTVSWYQQALGQGPQFIFQYYEEEERQRGNFPDRFSGHQFPNYSSELNVNALLLGDSALYLCASSFQGLYGYTFGSGTRLTVV.

This clonotype was detected a few times. This CDR3 reads CASRIQGKDSPLHF. CDR3 DNA sequence: TGTGCCAGCAGGATACAGGGGAAGGACTCACCCCTCCACTTT. The V and J genes are TRBV12-3 or TRBV12-4 and TRBJ1-6, with 7 bases fitting TRBD1. The CDR3 is 14 amino acids. The J segment lost 10 bases and the V segment lost 6 bases, leaving 9 bases of the junction unmatched.

This clonotype was picked up a small number of times. The chain couples TRBV7-6 to TRBJ2-7; 8 bases map to TRBD1. With 1 base clipped from V and 7 bases from J, the junction kept 0 bases outside the gene matches. Germline assignment: CDR1 SGHVS and CDR2 FNYEAQ. The CDR3 runs to 12 residues. The CDR3 sequence is CASSLGDREQYF. The CDR3, as DNA: TGTGCCAGCAGCTTAGGGGACAGGGAGCAGTACTTC.

The rearrangement links TRBV4-3 to TRBJ2-5; 10 positions match TRBD1. Germline V CDR1 and CDR2: LGHNA, YSLEER. The CDR3 is 17 residues long. After removal of 3 bases from V and 3 bases from J, the junction contained 10 bases not matched to a gene. Here the CDR3 reads CASSQSSRDRGKETQYF. CDR3 DNA sequence: TGCGCCAGCAGCCAGTCGAGCAGGGACAGGGGAAAAGAGACCCAGTACTTC.

This clonotype was seen at least ten times. V gene TRBV7-9 combines with J gene TRBJ2-1; D gene uncertain. CDR1 and CDR2 from the germline V gene are SEHNR and FQNEAQ (reference sequence). CDR3 length: 15 residues. The V gene lost 3 bases and the J gene lost 7 bases, with 16 bases spanning the gap. For the CDR3, the DNA is TGTGCCAGCAGCTTTGGACGGCTAATGAGGAATGAGCAGTTCTTC. It encodes CASSFGRLMRNEQFF.

The sample holds many counts of this clonotype. The genes are TRBV28 and TRBJ2-1; D unresolved. Germline loops: CDR1 MDHEN, CDR2 SYDVKM. The V end was cut by 6 bases, the J end by 3 bases, with 12 bases between. CDR3 length: 14 residues. The chain's CDR3 is CASSLTEIYNEQFF. In DNA, the CDR3 is TGTGCCAGCAGCCTTACGGAGATCTACAATGAGCAGTTCTTC.

This sequence joins TRBV5-1 and TRBJ2-7, with 8 bases fitting TRBD1. The DNA end lines up better with TRBJ2-1; the J call may be wrong. Germline V gene lookup returns CDR1 SGHRS and CDR2 YFSETQ. This CDR3 has 15 residues. The CDR3 loop is CASSTRTGMVYEQFF. CDR3 in DNA: TGCGCCAGCAGCACCCGGACAGGGATGGTCTACGAGCAGTTCTTC.

This clonotype was recorded a few times. The V call is TRBV29-1, the J call TRBJ2-5; D remains ambiguous. The V end was cut by 4 bases, the J end by 2 bases, with 8 bases between. This CDR3 region has 12 residues. Germline CDR1 reads SQVTM; CDR2 reads ANQGSEA. The CDR3 here is CSVVSGQETQYF. CDR3 DNA sequence: TGCAGCGTTGTATCCGGTCAAGAGACCCAGTACTTC.

The J gene is TRBJ2-3, the V gene TRBV20-1, with a tentative D call TRBD2 (6 bases). Trimming took off 3 bases at V and 6 bases at J, with 16 bases between the two ends. The CDR3 has 14 residues. The V gene's germline CDR1 is DFQATT and CDR2 SNEGSKA (reference sequence). CDR3 bases: TGCAGTGCTAGGGGAGGTTTACCTGTGGATACGCAGTATTTT. Translated, it gives CSARGGLPVDTQYF.

This clonotype was seen at least ten times. The chain combines TRBV5-1 with TRBJ1-6, with D uncertain. CDR1 and CDR2 from the germline V gene are SGHRS and YFSETQ. V dropped 1 base and J dropped 0 bases, with 5 bases sitting between them. This CDR3 contains 15 residues. The CDR3 sequence is CASSLSSSYNSPLHF. The CDR3 DNA is TGCGCCAGCAGCTTGAGTAGCTCCTATAATTCACCCCTCCACTTT.

This clonotype was detected many times. The V and J genes are TRBV7-2 and TRBJ1-2; no definite D call. This CDR3 comprises 12 residues. V lost 5 bases to trimming and J lost 7 bases, with 11 bases between them. Germline CDR1 and CDR2: SGHTA and FQGNSA. The CDR3 region has the DNA TGTGCCAGCAGCCTAAGGGCAATTGGCTACACCTTC. Its translation is CASSLRAIGYTF.

The V call is TRBV7-9, the J call TRBJ2-7; TRBD2 might be the D (5 bases). V was clipped by 0 bases and J by 4 bases, with 16 bases between them. CDR1 is SEHNR, CDR2 FQNEAQ, per germline (reference sequence). The CDR3 is 16 amino acids. The CDR3 DNA is TGTGCCAGCAGCTTAGCGCCGGCGGCCCGGACTTACGAGCAGTACTTC. It specifies CASSLAPAARTYEQYF.

Ten or more counts support this clonotype. The rearrangement links TRBV29-1 to TRBJ2-5; D is possibly TRBD2 (8 bases). The CDR3 covers 13 residues. Trimming left V 7 bases short and J 5 bases short, with 17 bases between. In germline, CDR1 is SQVTM, CDR2 ANQGSEA. The CDR3 bases are TGCAGCGCCGGGGGGGGGACAGACGAGACCCAGTACTTC. As protein: CSAGGGTDETQYF.

The table lists this clonotype with a few counts. This chain joins TRBV7-8 and TRBJ2-1, with D perhaps matching TRBD2 (5 bases). Germline CDR1 and CDR2: SGHVS and FQNEAQ. V was clipped by 1 base and J by 8 bases, with 12 bases between them. This CDR3 spans 14 amino acids. The CDR3 DNA reads TGTGCCAGCAGCTTAGTGCTAGCTGGCGATGAGCAGTTCTTC. Translating gives CASSLVLAGDEQFF.

This clonotype showed up many times. CDR3 nucleotide sequence: TGTGCCAGCAGACCCGTAGGGAACACCGGGGAGCTGTTTTTT. Translation: CASRPVGNTGELFF. This rearrangement joins TRBV6-5 to TRBJ2-2; the D is unclear. V was clipped by 6 bases and J by 1 base, with 9 bases between them. This CDR3 has 14 residues. Germline V lookup: CDR1 MNHEY, CDR2 SVGAGI.

The rearrangement uses TRBV27 and TRBJ1-2; 9 bases align to TRBD1. Losses at the gene ends were 5 bases for V and 6 bases for J; bases not matched to a gene: 7. The CDR3 extends over 14 amino acids. Germline V lookup: CDR1 MNHEY, CDR2 SMNVEV (reference sequence). As DNA, the CDR3 is TGTGCCAGCAGTCTGGCCGGGACAGGGAATGGCTACACCTTC. It codes for CASSLAGTGNGYTF.

CDR3 loop: CASSAGTGVREQYF. CDR3 sequence (DNA): TGCGCCAGCAGCGCCGGGACAGGCGTCAGGGAGCAGTACTTC. The rearrangement uses TRBV5-1 and TRBJ2-7, with 8 bases identical to TRBD1. The CDR3 totals 14 residues. Germline values: CDR1 SGHRS, CDR2 YFSETQ. Trimming removed 4 bases from V and 7 bases from J; junction bases left unmatched: 10.

This clonotype was counted a few times. This chain joins TRBV2 and TRBJ2-6; no firm D call. The CDR3 covers 19 residues. V was shortened by 4 bases and J by 0 bases, with 19 bases between the two germline ends. The germline CDR1 and CDR2 sequences are SNHLY and FYNNEI. CDR3 nucleotide sequence: TGTGCCAGCAGTGTGAGGCAGGCCCGCTTTGACTCTGGGGCCAACGTCCTGACTTTC. This codes for CASSVRQARFDSGANVLTF. The entire variable domain, with the rest obtained from reference TRBV2 and TRBJ2-6, is as follows: EPEVTQTPSHQVTQMGQEVILRCVPISNHLYFYWYRQILGQKVEFLVSFYNNEISEKSEIFDDQFSVERPDGSNFTLKIRSTKLEDSAMYFCASSVRQARFDSGANVLTFGAGSRLTVL.

This clonotype was counted between two and nine times. The V gene is TRBV19, the J gene TRBJ1-5, with 7 bases that match TRBD1. Germline-derived CDR1 and CDR2 are LNHDA and SQIVND (reference sequence). This CDR3 is 14 amino acids long. Germline trimming cut 5 bases from V and 3 bases from J; bases unmatched to any gene: 4. Written as DNA, the CDR3 is TGTGCCAGTAGTCCTACAGGGGTCAATCAGCCCCAGCATTTT. This encodes CASSPTGVNQPQHF. Combining the CDR3 with reference TRBV19 and TRBJ1-5 gives the whole variable domain DGGITQSPKYLFRKEGQNVTLSCEQNLNHDAMYWYRQDPGQGLRLIYYSQIVNDFQKGDIAEGYSVSREKKESFPLTVTSAQKNPTAFYLCASSPTGVNQPQHFGDGTRLSIL.

The J gene is TRBJ2-5, the V gene TRBV6-1; TRBD1 aligns across 8 bases. CDR3 length: 15 residues. After removal of 6 bases from V and 5 bases from J, the junction contained 11 bases not matched to a gene. CDR1 and CDR2 from the germline V gene are MNHNS and SASEGT. The CDR3 protein is CASRPDRETRETQYF. CDR3 nucleotide sequence: TGTGCCAGCAGGCCGGACAGGGAAACTCGGGAGACCCAGTACTTC.

The chain carries TRBV20-1 and TRBJ2-3, with D unclear. This CDR3 has 17 amino acids. The V gene's germline CDR1 is DFQATT and CDR2 SNEGSKA (reference sequence). V lost 6 bases and J lost 2, with 24 bases in between. CDR3 in DNA: TGCAGTGCCAGCGTCGTGGGATCCTCGCCTATCACAGATACGCAGTATTTT. It specifies CSASVVGSSPITDTQYF.